The T cell receptor beta chain described here comes from a study of response to subunit inactivated influenza vaccine. MiXCR was run by TCRdb on the RT-PCR reads, yielding one entry per CDR3 protein. This sample yields some 480,000 distinct CDR3 sequences, of which approximately 9.9% are seen a single time; 9.5% to 15% belongs to the top ten. Study-wide findings and caveats: Authors suggested that a seasonal influenza vaccination recruits few new T cells each time.

This clonotype was seen at least ten times. Antigen specificity is unknown. The CDR3 length is 12 residues. V lost 5 bases to trimming and J lost 4 bases, with 7 bases between them. The germline V gene has CDR1 SGHDT and CDR2 YYEEEE. This TCR was recovered from a man aged 45 to 65 who received an inactivated influenza vaccine. The rearrangement uses TRBV5-6 and TRBJ1-5, with unresolved D. The source was PBMCs from blood, collected 45 days after vaccination. The CDR3 loop reads CASSRLNQPQHF. The CDR3 coding sequence is TGTGCCAGCAGTCGGCTTAATCAGCCCCAGCATTTT.